This T cell receptor (beta chain) appears in the sequencing data of a study of cytomegalovirus exposure and HLA in healthy donors. The PCR used 60 Vbeta and 13 Jbeta primers. Measured with immunoSEQ multiplex PCR; TCRdb has only the in-frame clones, and not every one. The sample carries fewer than 200,000 clones, 79% recorded once. The length of the CDR3 is 15 residues. Looked up from germline, CDR1 is SGHAT and CDR2 is FQNNGV. Germline trimming cut 6 bases from V and 5 bases from J; bases unmatched to any gene: 10. In this sample, this clone turned up a few times. The chain joins TRBV11-2 to TRBJ1-2; 9 nucleotides agree with TRBD1. The sequence was obtained from a middle-aged man in good health and CMV-seronegative. The sequenced sample consisted of PBMCs. CDR3 sequence reads: CASRPLRDREYGYTF. Here the CDR3 DNA reads TGTGCCAGCAGACCTCTTCGGGACAGGGAATATGGCTACACCTTC.